The text below deals with one T cell receptor (beta chain). Its antigen is not known. The source of the sample is a study of CD8 T cells in ankylosing spondylitis. General study points: Researchers reportedly found disease-linked clones significantly enriched in matched ankylosing spondylitis synovial fluid. A TCR beta motif of 8 or 9 highly homologous variants appeared characteristic of ankylosing spondylitis blood. Earlier work had already found some motif variants in reactive arthritis synovial fluid and blood.

Quantitative 5'-RACE with molecular barcodes was used to make the TCR beta libraries. One entry per CDR3 protein, called by TCRdb with MiXCR from the 5' RACE reads. Seen here are about 540,000 distinct CDR3 sequences, over 9.5% observed once, and the top ten hold 6.8%. The length of the CDR3 is 16 residues. Germline V gene data show CDR1 as LGHDT and CDR2 as YNNKEL (reference sequence). V lost 0 bases and J lost 2; bases outside the gene matches: 4. This receptor was identified in a male donor with ankylosing spondylitis. The rearrangement links TRBV3-1 to TRBJ2-1; 7 nucleotides line up with TRBD2. What was sequenced was blood, either unsorted or a sorted T cell fraction (not recorded which). The CDR3: CASSQEVGRPYNEQFF. CDR3 DNA sequence: TGTGCCAGCAGCCAAGAGGTCGGGAGGCCCTACAATGAGCAGTTCTTC.